Shown below are 13 T cell receptor beta chains from a single sample sequenced in a study of blood T cell repertoires in COVID-19. The data were produced by immunoSEQ multiplex PCR, yet TCRdb's version contains in-frame clones alone and is incomplete. This sample has approximately 160,000 clones, with under 85% found just once. Sequencing used peripheral blood. The receptors here all came from a man in his fifties or sixties who had recovered from COVID-19.

The chain employs TRBV4-1 and TRBJ2-1; a possible D gene is TRBD2 (5 bases). V gave up 0 bases and J gave up 7 bases, with 13 bases separating them. This CDR3 is 15 amino acids long. From germline, CDR1 is MGHRA and CDR2 YSYEKL. The CDR3 sequence is CASSQDPGSANEQFF. The CDR3 nucleotides read TGCGCCAGCAGCCAAGATCCGGGGTCTGCAAATGAGCAGTTCTTC.

V gene TRBV11-2 combines with J gene TRBJ2-7; TRBD1 matches 8 bases. J gave up 3 bases and V 5 bases, and 6 bases lay outside the gene matches. The CDR3 totals 14 residues. CDR1 is SGHAT, CDR2 FQNNGV, per germline. Here the CDR3 DNA reads TGTGCCAGCAGCGAGGGACAGGTCTTCTACGAGCAGTACTTC. It encodes CASSEGQVFYEQYF.

V is TRBV5-6 and J is TRBJ1-1; D might be TRBD1 (6 bases). The germline CDR1 and CDR2 sequences are SGHDT and YYEEEE. The CDR3 sequence is 15 residues long. With 3 bases removed from V and 3 bases from J, the gap between germline ends came to 15 bases. The CDR3 DNA is TGTGCCAGCAGCTCCCTACAGGGCGTGGACACTGAAGCTTTCTTT. It translates to CASSSLQGVDTEAFF. The whole variable domain, filled in from reference TRBV5-6 and TRBJ1-1, reads DAGVTQSPTHLIKTRGQQVTLRCSPKSGHDTVSWYQQALGQGPQFIFQYYEEEERQRGNFPDRFSGHQFPNYSSELNVNALLLGDSALYLCASSSLQGVDTEAFFGQGTRLTVV.

This clone occurred once. The chain employs TRBV3-1 (or the pseudogene TRBV3-2) and TRBJ2-2; 7 bases agree with TRBD1. CDR1 and CDR2 from the germline V gene are LGHDT and YNNKEL (reference sequence). Losses at the gene ends were 6 bases for V and 6 bases for J; bases not matched to a gene: 4. This CDR3 contains 13 residues. CDR3: CASRFQGAGELFF. DNA for the CDR3: TGTGCCAGCAGATTTCAGGGGGCCGGGGAGCTGTTTTTT.

The chain is built from TRBV7-2 and TRBJ1-5; D not resolved. V shed 6 bases and J shed 5 bases, with 8 bases lying between them. The CDR3 sequence is 12 residues long. CDR1 is SGHTA and CDR2 is FQGNSA in the germline V gene. The chain's CDR3 is CASRLDDQPQHF. The CDR3 DNA sequence: TGTGCCAGCAGGCTAGACGATCAGCCCCAGCATTTT.

This rearrangement joins TRBV5-1 to TRBJ2-7; 11 nucleotides align to TRBD2. CDR1 is SGHRS and CDR2 is YFSETQ in the germline V gene. J gave up 3 bases and V 3 bases, and 2 bases lay outside the gene matches. This CDR3 is built from 14 residues. CDR3 amino acids: CASSSGTSGYEQYF. CDR3 DNA sequence: TGCGCCAGCAGCTCCGGGACTAGCGGCTACGAGCAGTACTTC.

CDR3 nucleotides: TGTGCCAGCAGCTCTCGTCCAGGTTCTGGGGCCAACGTCCTGACTTTC. It codes for CASSSRPGSGANVLTF. V usage is TRBV7-3 and J usage is TRBJ2-6; D call uncertain. CDR1 is SGHTA and CDR2 is FQGTGA in the germline V gene. V lost 4 bases, J lost 1 base, and 11 bases lay in between. The CDR3 length is 16 residues.

The V call is TRBV20-1, the J call TRBJ2-3, with D perhaps matching TRBD1 (5 bases). Germline V gene data show CDR1 as DFQATT and CDR2 as SNEGSKA (reference sequence). V gave up 3 bases and J gave up 5 bases, with 9 bases separating them. This CDR3 is built from 12 residues. Here the CDR3 DNA reads TGCAGTGCTAGTGTAGGGGAAGATACGCAGTATTTT. It yields the protein CSASVGEDTQYF.

The chain couples TRBV29-1 to TRBJ2-7, with D possibly matching TRBD1 (6 bases). The germline CDR1 and CDR2 sequences are SQVTM and ANQGSEA. Trimming shortened V by 5 bases and J by 3 bases, and 26 bases separated the two germline ends. The CDR3 extends over 17 amino acids. CDR3 DNA sequence: TGCAGCGTTAAAAGATCGGGGAAACAGGGATCGAGCTACGAGCAGTACTTC. Amino acid sequence: CSVKRSGKQGSSYEQYF.

J is TRBJ1-1 and V is TRBV5-1; no reliable D call. This CDR3 comprises 14 residues. Trimming pared 4 bases from V and 10 bases from J, leaving 20 bases between. CDR1 and CDR2 from the germline V gene are SGHRS and YFSETQ. Written as DNA, the CDR3 is TGCGCCAGCAGCGCCCCCGGTAACGGGGTACCAGCTTTCTTT. Protein product: CASSAPGNGVPAFF.

Only a few counts were recorded for this clone. This chain joins TRBV5-5 and TRBJ2-5, with TRBD2 matching 9 bases. Looked up from germline, CDR1 is SGHKS and CDR2 is YYEKEE (reference sequence). CDR3 length: 14 residues. Germline trimming cut 4 bases from V and 5 bases from J; bases unmatched to any gene: 6. CDR3 sequence (DNA): TGTGCCAGCAGCAAGGGACTAGCCCGGGAGACCCAGTACTTC. Residues: CASSKGLARETQYF.

The chain uses TRBV20-1 and TRBJ2-7; D is ambiguous. The CDR3 loop spans 10 amino acids. V lost 5 bases and J 9 bases, leaving 11 bases between the germline ends. CDR1 is DFQATT and CDR2 is SNEGSKA in the germline V gene (reference sequence). The CDR3 DNA follows: TGCAGTGCTTTAAGTCAGTTGCAGTACTTC. Translating it yields CSALSQLQYF.

The genes are TRBV9 and TRBJ2-3; 8 bases fit TRBD2. The CDR3 contains 15 residues. J gave up 0 bases and V 6 bases, and 6 bases lay outside the gene matches. CDR1 is SGDLS, CDR2 YYNGEE, per germline. The CDR3 DNA reads as TGTGCCAGCAACCCAGCGGGGGCCAGCACAGATACGCAGTATTTT. Protein sequence: CASNPAGASTDTQYF.